This T cell receptor beta chain was observed in a study of blood T cell repertoires in COVID-19. Study-wide context: There were acute and convalescent COVID-19 samples, and they came from the United States, Italy and Spain.

Self-reported history from a screening survey and questionnaire set each donor's cohort. Two negative PCRs, clearance, or symptom resolution characterized the recovered Cohort 3 donors. The CDR3 spans 16 residues. The V segment lost 0 bases and the J segment 3 bases; nucleotides outside the gene matches: 3. Germline V gives CDR1 LGHNA, CDR2 YSLEER. Assay: immunoSEQ multiplex PCR; the TCRdb copy retains only in-frame clones and omits some. There are more than 200,000 clones in the sample; around nine tenths occur only once, and over 4% lies in the top ten. The genes are TRBV4-3 and TRBJ2-7; 12 nucleotides align to TRBD2. The sequence came from a woman aged 25 to 39 who had recovered from COVID-19. The sequencing sample was made of PBMCs or T cells enriched from blood (not recorded which). CDR3 residues: CASSQDRLAGVYEQYF. DNA of the CDR3: TGCGCCAGCAGCCAAGATCGACTAGCGGGAGTCTACGAGCAGTACTTC.